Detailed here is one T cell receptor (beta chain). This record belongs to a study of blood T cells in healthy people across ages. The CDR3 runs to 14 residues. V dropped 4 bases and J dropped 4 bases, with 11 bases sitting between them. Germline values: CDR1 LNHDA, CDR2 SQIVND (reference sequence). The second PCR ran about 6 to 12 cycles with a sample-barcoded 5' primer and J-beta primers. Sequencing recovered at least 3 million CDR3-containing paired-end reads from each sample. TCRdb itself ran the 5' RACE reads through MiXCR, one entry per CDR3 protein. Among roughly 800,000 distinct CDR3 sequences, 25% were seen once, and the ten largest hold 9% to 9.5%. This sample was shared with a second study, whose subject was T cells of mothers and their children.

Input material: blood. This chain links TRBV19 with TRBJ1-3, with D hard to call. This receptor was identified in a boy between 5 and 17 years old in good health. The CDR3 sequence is CASSNVRHGNTIYF. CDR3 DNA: TGTGCCAGTAGTAACGTGCGTCACGGAAACACCATATATTTT.